The 10 T cell receptor beta chains in this list originate from one sample, sequenced in a study of T cell clones after liver transplantation. TCRdb's table, derived via immunoSEQ multiplex PCR, lists solely in-frame clones and lacks some. The repertoire holds some 59,000 clones, less than 75% seen once, with over 8% in the top ten. The sample in question was CD4+ T cells from blood, obtained at the 22-month timepoint. The receptors derive from a human patient who received a liver transplant. Some of these T cells may belong to the graft donor.

This clone was seen a single time. The chain is built from TRBV5-5 and TRBJ1-6, with no clear D. The V end lost 0 bases, the J end lost 10 bases, and 11 bases lay between the germline ends. The germline gives CDR1 SGHKS, CDR2 YYEKEE (reference sequence). The CDR3 length is 14 residues. CDR3 sequence: CASSLGGTGSPLHF. CDR3 DNA sequence: TGTGCCAGCAGCTTGGGGGGAACGGGGTCACCCCTCCACTTT.

The rearrangement uses TRBV5-4 and TRBJ2-3; 8 bases are a match to TRBD2. Germline V gives CDR1 SGHNT, CDR2 YYREEE (reference sequence). This CDR3 has 16 amino acids. Trimming took 2 bases from V and 3 from J; bases not matched to a gene: 8. CDR3 residues: CASSFRIAGNTDTQYF. CDR3 nucleotides: TGTGCCAGCAGCTTCCGAATAGCGGGGAATACAGATACGCAGTATTTT.

This clone was observed a few times. The chain combines TRBV27 with TRBJ1-1, with unresolved D. The CDR3 spans 14 residues. Germline CDR1 reads MNHEY; CDR2 reads SMNVEV (reference sequence). Trimming took 6 bases from V and 2 from J, leaving 13 bases between them. The CDR3 DNA is TGTGCCAGCAGACGTGGAAGGGCCAACACTGAAGCTTTCTTT. Its translation: CASRRGRANTEAFF.

V gene TRBV20-1 combines with J gene TRBJ1-1, with TRBD1 matching 7 bases. J lost 3 bases, V lost 7 bases, and 2 bases had no gene match. Germline loops: CDR1 DFQATT, CDR2 SNEGSKA (reference sequence). This CDR3 is 11 amino acids long. The CDR3 sequence is CSGDSDTEAFF. CDR3 DNA sequence: TGCAGTGGGGACAGCGACACTGAAGCTTTCTTT.

This rearrangement joins TRBV18 to TRBJ1-2, with 7 bases that match TRBD1. The germline gives CDR1 KGHSH, CDR2 LQKENI. The J segment lost 0 bases and the V segment lost 0 bases, leaving 1 base of the junction unmatched. CDR3 length: 15 residues. CDR3 loop: CASSPPDRPNYGYTF. Written as DNA, the CDR3 is TGTGCCAGCTCACCACCGGACAGGCCTAACTATGGCTACACCTTC.

This clone has only one observation. This chain joins TRBV11-3 and TRBJ2-3; weak D call: TRBD2 (7 bases). V was pared by 1 base and J by 2 bases, with 16 bases between. The CDR3 covers 17 residues. Germline V gene lookup returns CDR1 SGHNT and CDR2 YENEEA. CDR3 DNA sequence: TGTGCCAGCAGCTTAGCCCATCGCGGGGGCTCCACAGATACGCAGTATTTT. Translating it yields CASSLAHRGGSTDTQYF.

The chain combines TRBV30 with TRBJ2-1; D is ambiguous. This CDR3 spans 16 amino acids. Trimming pared 2 bases from V and 2 bases from J, leaving 16 bases between. CDR1 GTSNPN and CDR2 SVGIG come from the germline V gene (reference sequence). This chain's CDR3 is CAWSLARQSPYNEQFF. The CDR3 DNA reads TGTGCCTGGAGTTTGGCCCGACAAAGCCCCTACAATGAGCAGTTCTTC.

The gene calls are TRBV19 and TRBJ2-2; no reliable D call. V shed 7 bases and J shed 1 base, with 13 bases lying between them. Germline-derived CDR1 and CDR2 are LNHDA and SQIVND (reference sequence). This CDR3 comprises 15 residues. This CDR3 is CASTAVRRNTGELFF. For the CDR3, the DNA is TGTGCCAGTACAGCTGTGCGGAGGAACACCGGGGAGCTGTTTTTT.

The chain links TRBV2 to TRBJ1-2; 11 bases are shared with TRBD1. CDR1 is SNHLY and CDR2 is FYNNEI in the germline V gene. Trimming cost V 4 bases and J 8 bases; bases outside gene matches: 6. The CDR3 runs 14 residues. CDR3 loop: CASSGGQGARGYTF. The CDR3 nucleotides read TGTGCCAGCAGTGGCGGACAGGGGGCAAGGGGCTACACCTTC.

This chain uses TRBV5-1 with TRBJ2-3, with D unclear. This CDR3 is built from 15 residues. The V gene's germline CDR1 is SGHRS and CDR2 YFSETQ. The V end lost 2 bases, the J end lost 2 bases, and 12 bases lay between the germline ends. The CDR3 DNA reads as TGCGCCAGCAGCTTCGGTCAGGCCAACACAGATACGCAGTATTTT. It yields the protein CASSFGQANTDTQYF.